This TCR beta chain originates from a study of T-cell reconstitution after alpha-beta-depleted transplantation in children. Findings and caveats of the study: The authors attributed T-cell counts and diversity one year after transplant mostly to newly produced T cells.

This clonotype has more than one count but fewer than ten. Its antigen remains unknown. Germline loops: CDR1 LNHNV, CDR2 YYDKDF (reference sequence). This CDR3 has 19 amino acids. Germline trimming cut 0 bases from V and 8 bases from J; bases unmatched to any gene: 17. Unique molecular identifiers were used to barcode this TCRbeta library. TCRdb recomputed calls from the PCR reads with MiXCR, one row per CDR3 protein. The table lists 800,000 to 1,000,000 distinct CDR3 sequences, about 31% of them singletons. The chain uses TRBV15 and TRBJ2-1, with TRBD2 identical over 9 bases. The specimen comprised PBMCs, mostly from graft donor cells, sampled 360 days after TCRalphabeta/CD19-depleted stem cell transplant. The receptor was derived from a boy in the first two years of life who had a stem cell transplant for SCID, so the T cells may come from the graft donor. The CDR3, as DNA: TGTGCCACCAGCAGAGATCATTTTGGCGGGGGGGGACCGGGCGATGAGCAGTTCTTC. It specifies CATSRDHFGGGGPGDEQFF.